This entry lists 9 T cell receptor beta chains sequenced from one sample in a study of blood T cell repertoires in COVID-19. The protocol was immunoSEQ multiplex PCR, while the TCRdb copy is restricted to in-frame clones and leaves out a portion. Of about half a million clones detected, 70% to 90% appear once; the ten largest clones hold about 3%. Input material: peripheral blood. These receptors all stem from a human donor in a cohort sampled during active COVID-19.

The chain couples TRBV11-1 to TRBJ2-1, with 7 positions matching TRBD2. Germline V gene sequence: CDR1 SGHAT, CDR2 FQDESV (reference sequence). The CDR3 runs 13 residues. With 3 bases clipped from V and 12 bases from J, the junction kept 8 bases outside the gene matches. The CDR3 bases are TGTGCCAGCAGCTTTGGGAGGGAGGCGGTGCAGTTCTTC. Its translation: CASSFGREAVQFF.

The chain employs TRBV6-2 or TRBV6-3 and TRBJ2-1; 10 nucleotides match TRBD1. Germline CDR1 MNHEY, CDR2 SVGEGT. The CDR3 consists of 16 residues. Trimming took 4 bases from V and 4 from J; bases not matched to a gene: 7. The chain's CDR3 is CASSSAGTGAYNEQFF. The CDR3 DNA reads as TGTGCCAGCAGTTCCGCCGGGACAGGGGCTTACAATGAGCAGTTCTTC.

V usage is TRBV5-1 and J usage is TRBJ2-7; the D is unclear. V was pared by 0 bases and J by 2 bases, with 12 bases between. Germline lookup yields CDR1 SGHRS and CDR2 YFSETQ. CDR3 size: 15 residues. The CDR3 DNA sequence: TGCGCCAGCAGCTTGGATGGCAGGTCCACCTACGAGCAGTACTTC. Translating it yields CASSLDGRSTYEQYF. Full variable domain (missing parts from reference TRBV5-1 and TRBJ2-7): KAGVTQTPRYLIKTRGQQVTLSCSPISGHRSVSWYQQTPGQGLQFLFEYFSETQRNKGNFPGRFSGRQFSNSRSEMNVSTLELGDSALYLCASSLDGRSTYEQYFGPGTRLTVT.

The chain employs TRBV3-1 (or the pseudogene TRBV3-2) and TRBJ2-7, with a possible D match to TRBD1 (6 bases). V lost 6 bases, J lost 1 base, and 16 bases lay in between. There are 15 residues in the CDR3. Germline CDR1 LGHDT, CDR2 YNNKEL (reference sequence). The CDR3: CASSSPAGASYEQYF. The CDR3 DNA follows: TGTGCCAGCAGTTCTCCCGCAGGGGCATCCTACGAGCAGTACTTC.

This chain links TRBV30 with TRBJ2-7; TRBD2 might be the D (6 bases). Trimming removed 0 bases from V and 0 bases from J, with 12 bases in between. Looked up from germline, CDR1 is GTSNPN and CDR2 is SVGIG (reference sequence). The CDR3 extends over 15 amino acids. DNA of the CDR3: TGTGCCTGGAGTGTGAGTGGGGGGAGCTCCTACGAGCAGTACTTC. Its translation is CAWSVSGGSSYEQYF.

As concerns this clone: At the DNA level, this CDR3 is encoded by other sequences in the same sample as well. The chain is built from TRBV4-1 and TRBJ2-7; TRBD2 matches 9 bases. The V segment lost 1 base and the J segment 2 bases; nucleotides outside the gene matches: 3. Germline CDR1 is MGHRA and CDR2 is YSYEKL. This CDR3 spans 15 amino acids. In DNA, the CDR3 is TGCGCCAGCAGCCAAGGACTAGCGGAGCCCTACGAGCAGTACTTC. It translates to CASSQGLAEPYEQYF.

This clone was seen a single time. The J gene is TRBJ2-3, the V gene TRBV5-8; TRBD1 aligns across 8 bases. The germline gives CDR1 SGHTS, CDR2 YDEGEE. The CDR3 runs to 17 residues. Unmatched junction bases numbered 7, after V lost 0 bases and J lost 1 base. The CDR3 protein is CASSLVRTGRGTDTQYF. CDR3 in DNA: TGTGCCAGCAGCTTGGTGCGGACAGGGAGAGGCACAGATACGCAGTATTTT.

The chain recombines TRBV7-3 with TRBJ2-1; TRBD2 matches at 10 bases. J gave up 2 bases and V 5 bases, and 12 bases lay outside the gene matches. Germline-derived CDR1 and CDR2 are SGHTA and FQGTGA. There are 18 residues in the CDR3. For the CDR3, the DNA is TGTGCCAGCAGCCAGAAAAAGGGAGCGGGAGGGACCTACAATGAGCAGTTCTTC. Protein sequence: CASSQKKGAGGTYNEQFF. The full variable domain, with the rest looked up from reference TRBV7-3 and TRBJ2-1, is GAGVSQTPSNKVTEKGKYVELRCDPISGHTALYWYRQSLGQGPEFLIYFQGTGAADDSGLPNDRFFAVRPEGSVSTLKIQRTERGDSAVYLCASSQKKGAGGTYNEQFFGPGTRLTVL.

This chain connects TRBV15 to TRBJ2-2; 10 positions match TRBD1. After removal of 5 bases from V and 9 bases from J, the junction contained 12 bases not matched to a gene. The CDR3 contains 16 residues. The germline gives CDR1 LNHNV, CDR2 YYDKDF (reference sequence). CDR3 in amino acids: CATSAHPRQGARELFF. CDR3 DNA: TGTGCCACCAGCGCCCACCCGCGACAGGGGGCCAGGGAGCTGTTTTTT.